Here is one T cell receptor beta chain with its context. The target antigen is unknown. The entry originates in a study of response to subunit inactivated influenza vaccine. The study, taken as a whole, reports: T cells newly recruited by each seasonal influenza vaccination are few, the authors suggested.

TCRdb reprocessed the RT-PCR reads via MiXCR and lists one record per CDR3 protein. The table lists hundreds of thousands of distinct CDR3 sequences, 6.5% to 8% of them singletons. V was clipped by 6 bases and J by 2 bases, with 16 bases between them. This CDR3 contains 16 residues. The germline V gene encodes CDR1 MNHNS and CDR2 SASEGT. The TCR sequence derives from a man between 50 and 69 years old who received an inactivated influenza vaccine. Sequencing was performed on PBMCs from blood, taken around 25 months after vaccination. V gene TRBV6-1 combines with J gene TRBJ2-2; perhaps D is TRBD1 or TRBD2 (5 bases each). In DNA form, the CDR3 reads TGTGCCAGCAGATCGACGGGACCGTTAAACACCGGGGAGCTGTTTTTT. It encodes CASRSTGPLNTGELFF.